A selection of T cell receptor beta chains follows, all from one sample in a study of blood T cell repertoires in COVID-19. Libraries were prepared by immunoSEQ multiplex PCR; TCRdb keeps only in-frame clonotypes and omits some of them. The table lists about 290,000 clones, 85% of them singletons, with approximately 3.8% in the top ten. Sequencing was performed on peripheral blood. Receptors were obtained from a woman in her forties or fifties with active or convalescent COVID-19. CDR3s include the opening cysteine and the closing phenylalanine or tryptophan. Clone size is shown for a subset of rows, as once, few, many or a class of expanded clone.

cdr3_aa v_call clone_size
CASSLSGQGETQPQHF TRBV27 NA
CASSHQTVAGELFF TRBV4-1 NA
CAGLPGLYSGNTIYF TRBV7-9 NA
CATSRGTGVEKLFF TRBV15 NA
CAGSLGHLTPNTEAFF TRBV7-9 NA
CASSEASGGSYEQYF TRBV2 NA
CASSYFTSFNEQFF TRBV6-2/TRBV6-3 NA
CASSSQGNSGNTIYF TRBV2 NA
CASSQETEDNSPLHF TRBV4-2 NA
CAWSFSAGALHF TRBV30 NA
CATSRDRIAGPQHF TRBV15 NA
CASSQTRGETQYF TRBV4-1 NA
CASSLGQGRNEQFF TRBV7-2 NA
CASSRPLKGKDSGNTIYF TRBV7-6 NA
CASSRNPTSGSYEQYF TRBV5-1 NA
CASSPRQGNSPLHF TRBV18 NA
CASSPGRTSGRASDTQYF TRBV9 NA
CSVEDSGANTGELFF TRBV29-1 NA
CASSLMGGAETTGELFF TRBV5-1 NA
CASSQRGNTIYF TRBV14 NA
CASRRGLNEQFF TRBV19 NA
CASLPGRNSPDSNQPQHF TRBV2 NA
CASRLQGAYTEAFF TRBV6-5 NA
CASSLDSGAYEQYF TRBV19 few
CASSWTGPSYEQYF TRBV28 NA
CASSPSSGRGYNEQFF TRBV18 NA
CASSSEPNRGAIYGYTF TRBV28 few
CASSEQPSGSVYEQFF TRBV6-1 NA
CASTQGFQLYEQYF TRBV28 NA
CASSEGNTGDEQFF TRBV6-1 NA
CASSVVGDNSGNTIYF TRBV9 NA
CASSDPPRGEETQYF TRBV6-1 NA
CASSLQGTGEAFF TRBV28 NA
CASAREFLAKNIQYF TRBV7-9 NA
CASSPTSGVGQFF TRBV19 once
CSVNKQGAPGEKLFF TRBV29-1 NA
CASSNADEQYF TRBV19 NA
CASSFLAANVYEQYF TRBV11-2 NA
CASSIQGAGTEAFF TRBV19 NA
CASSYSGGVDSPLHF TRBV6-5 NA
CASSQDGASGTTDTQYF TRBV4-1 once
CASSREAGRTDTQYF TRBV27 NA
CASSSAGFDTGELFF TRBV5-1 NA
CASSTRQGGNEAFF TRBV4-1 NA
CAWRAVPYNSPLHF TRBV30 NA
CASKQGSLYEQYF TRBV5-1 NA
CASGGYYSYEQYF TRBV7-9 NA
CACRDRGFPTDTQYF TRBV5-1 NA
CASSERVRGLGARLSKAFF TRBV6-1 NA
CAISTGNSYEQYF TRBV10-3 NA
CASSWGLVGDAAYEQYF TRBV11-2 NA
CASRWTSGVTDTQYF TRBV7-3 NA
CASSLISWAGQFF TRBV12-3/TRBV12-4 NA